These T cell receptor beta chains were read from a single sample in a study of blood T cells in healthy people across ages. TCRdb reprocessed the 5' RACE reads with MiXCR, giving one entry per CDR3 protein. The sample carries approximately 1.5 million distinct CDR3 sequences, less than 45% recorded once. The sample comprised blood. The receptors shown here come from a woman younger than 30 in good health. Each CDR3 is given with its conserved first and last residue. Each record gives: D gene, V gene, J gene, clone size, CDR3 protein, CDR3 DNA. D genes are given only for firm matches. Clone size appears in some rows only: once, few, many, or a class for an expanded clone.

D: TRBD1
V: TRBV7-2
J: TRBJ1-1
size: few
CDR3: CASSTTGGFTEAFF
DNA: TGTGCCAGCAGTACGACAGGGGGCTTCACTGAAGCTTTCTTT

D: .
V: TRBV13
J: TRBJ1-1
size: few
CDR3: CASSRSGTLNTEAFF
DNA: TGTGCCAGCAGCCGTTCCGGGACATTGAACACTGAAGCTTTCTTT

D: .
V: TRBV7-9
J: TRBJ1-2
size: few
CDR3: CVTSGGYTF
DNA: TGTGTTACGAGCGGTGGCTACACCTTC

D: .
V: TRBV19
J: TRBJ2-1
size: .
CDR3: CATSDRGASYNEQFF
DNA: TGTGCCACATCCGATAGGGGGGCAAGCTACAATGAGCAGTTCTTC

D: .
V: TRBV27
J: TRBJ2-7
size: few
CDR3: CASSVGTQHYEQYF
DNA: TGTGCCAGCAGTGTCGGGACGCAACACTACGAGCAGTACTTC

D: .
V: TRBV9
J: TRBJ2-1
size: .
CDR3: CASSPRTTDNEQFF
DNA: TGTGCCAGCAGCCCCCGGACCACCGACAATGAGCAGTTCTTC

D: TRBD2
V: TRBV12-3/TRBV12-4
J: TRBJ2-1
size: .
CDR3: CASLTRGSGSPYEQFF
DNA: TGTGCCAGCTTAACCCGGGGGAGCGGGAGTCCCTATGAGCAGTTCTTC

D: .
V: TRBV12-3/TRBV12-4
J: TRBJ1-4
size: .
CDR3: CASSIRDEKLFF
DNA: TGTGCCAGCAGCATCAGGGATGAAAAACTGTTTTTT

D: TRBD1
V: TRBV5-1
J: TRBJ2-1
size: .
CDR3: CASSLGDRGRYNEQFF
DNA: TGCGCCAGCAGCTTGGGGGACAGGGGCCGGTACAATGAGCAGTTCTTC

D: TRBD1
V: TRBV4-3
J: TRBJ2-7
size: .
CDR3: CASSQGTGALDEQYF
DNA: TGCGCCAGCAGCCAGGGGACAGGTGCCCTCGACGAGCAGTACTTC

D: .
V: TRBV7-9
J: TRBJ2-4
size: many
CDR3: CASSLVDNRGIQYF
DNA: TGTGCCAGCAGCTTAGTGGACAATCGCGGGATTCAGTACTTC